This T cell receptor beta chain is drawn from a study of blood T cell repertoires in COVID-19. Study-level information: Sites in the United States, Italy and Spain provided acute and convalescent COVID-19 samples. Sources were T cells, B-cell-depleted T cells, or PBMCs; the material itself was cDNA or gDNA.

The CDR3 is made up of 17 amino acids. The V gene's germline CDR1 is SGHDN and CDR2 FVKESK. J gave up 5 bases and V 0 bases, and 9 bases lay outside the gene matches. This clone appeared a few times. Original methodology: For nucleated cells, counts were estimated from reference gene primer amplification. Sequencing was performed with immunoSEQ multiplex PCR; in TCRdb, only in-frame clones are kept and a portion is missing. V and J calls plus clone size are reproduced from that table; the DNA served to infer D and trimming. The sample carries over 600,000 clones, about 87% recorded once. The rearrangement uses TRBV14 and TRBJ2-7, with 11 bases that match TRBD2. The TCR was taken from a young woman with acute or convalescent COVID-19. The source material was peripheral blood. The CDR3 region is CASSQEASGGFTHEQYF. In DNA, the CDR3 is TGTGCCAGCAGCCAAGAGGCTAGCGGGGGGTTTACCCACGAGCAGTACTTC.